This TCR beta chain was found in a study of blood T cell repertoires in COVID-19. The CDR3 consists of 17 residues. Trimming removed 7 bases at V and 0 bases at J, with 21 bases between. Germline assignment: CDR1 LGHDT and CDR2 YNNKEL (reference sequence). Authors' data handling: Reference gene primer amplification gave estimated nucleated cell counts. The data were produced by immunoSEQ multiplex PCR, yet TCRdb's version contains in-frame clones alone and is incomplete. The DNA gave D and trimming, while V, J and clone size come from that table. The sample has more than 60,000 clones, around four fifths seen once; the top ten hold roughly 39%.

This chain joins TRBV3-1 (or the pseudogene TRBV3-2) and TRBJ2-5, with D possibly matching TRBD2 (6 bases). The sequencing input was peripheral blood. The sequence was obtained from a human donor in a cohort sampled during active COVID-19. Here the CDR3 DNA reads TGTGCCAGCATGAAAAGAGGGCTAGCGAGTGACCAAGAGACCCAGTACTTC. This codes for CASMKRGLASDQETQYF.